The 26 T cell receptor beta chains below come from one sample, sequenced in a study of T cell responses to AZD1222 COVID-19 vaccine. Assay: immunoSEQ multiplex PCR; the TCRdb copy retains only in-frame clones and omits some. The profile shows about 140,000 clones, roughly 90% of them singletons. This material consisted of peripheral blood, taken on day 0 of AZD1222 vaccination. The origin of the receptors is an adult in good health.

The rearrangement links TRBV2 to TRBJ1-4, with D unclear. Trimming took off 6 bases at V and 4 bases at J, with 12 bases between the two ends. Germline assignment: CDR1 SNHLY and CDR2 FYNNEI. The CDR3 has 14 residues. The CDR3 is CASRPTEYNEKLFF. The CDR3 DNA follows: TGTGCCAGCAGGCCGACCGAGTATAATGAAAAACTGTTTTTT.

The chain is built from TRBV2 and TRBJ2-2; 8 bases agree with TRBD1. V lost 6 bases, J lost 7 bases, and 13 bases stayed unmatched. The CDR3 is 16 residues long. Germline CDR1 and CDR2: SNHLY and FYNNEI. The CDR3 sequence is CASRQGGAGDNGELFF. In nucleotides, the CDR3 is TGTGCCAGCAGACAGGGGGGCGCAGGGGATAACGGGGAGCTGTTTTTT.

This clone came up once. One end of the junction varies from germline; a read error may be responsible. The chain recombines TRBV11-2 with TRBJ1-6; D possibly corresponds to TRBD1 (6 bases). CDR3 length: 14 amino acids. CDR1 is SGHAT and CDR2 is FQNNGV in the germline V gene. CDR3 DNA sequence: TGTGCCAGCAGCTTATCCAGGGGAAATTCACCCCTCTACTTT. Encoded protein: CASSLSRGNSPLYF.

The V call is TRBV25-1, the J call TRBJ1-4, with 9 nucleotides matching TRBD1. J was trimmed by 8 bases and V by 4 bases; bases with no gene match: 8. Per the germline V gene, CDR1 is MGHDK and CDR2 is SYGVNS. CDR3 size: 15 residues. The CDR3 DNA sequence: TGTGCCAGCAGTGGCGCCGGGACAGGGAAAGAAAAACTGTTTTTT. This gives the protein CASSGAGTGKEKLFF.

The chain recombines TRBV5-1 with TRBJ2-7; D remains unclear. CDR3 size: 16 residues. CDR1 and CDR2 (germline): SGHRS, YFSETQ. V was cut by 1 base and J by 0 bases, with 14 bases left in between. The DNA of the CDR3 is TGCGCCAGCAGCTTGACCGGGCCCCAGAGCTCCTACGAGCAGTACTTC. It specifies CASSLTGPQSSYEQYF.

The chain uses TRBV5-4 and TRBJ1-1; D is undetermined. Trimming removed 2 bases at V and 0 bases at J, with 14 bases between. This CDR3 has 16 amino acids. Germline V gene lookup returns CDR1 SGHNT and CDR2 YYREEE (reference sequence). The CDR3 bases are TGTGCCAGCAGCTTTAAACTGGGGATACTGAACACTGAAGCTTTCTTT. It is translated as CASSFKLGILNTEAFF.

The chain links TRBV7-2 to TRBJ1-2; D is perhaps TRBD1 (5 bases). The CDR3 loop spans 18 amino acids. The ends were cut back, 1 base at V and 1 base at J, with 19 bases in the middle. Germline V gene sequence: CDR1 SGHTA, CDR2 FQGNSA. Here the CDR3 DNA reads TGTGCCAGCAGCTTAGTATCAAGGACAACAAACCTTAACTATGGCTACACCTTC. This encodes CASSLVSRTTNLNYGYTF.

V usage is TRBV7-3 and J usage is TRBJ2-3, with D tentatively TRBD1 (5 bases). V lost 0 bases and J 6 bases, leaving 7 bases between the germline ends. The CDR3 loop spans 13 amino acids. Per germline, CDR1 SGHTA and CDR2 FQGTGA. Here the CDR3 DNA reads TGTGCCAGCAGCTTAACAGGGGCCGATACGCAGTATTTT. Translation: CASSLTGADTQYF.

The CDR3 sequence is CASSLETLRGGRDYGYTF. The CDR3 nucleotides are TGTGCCAGCAGCTTGGAGACCCTTAGGGGGGGGCGTGACTATGGCTACACCTTC. The gene calls are TRBV5-6 and TRBJ1-2, with D tentatively TRBD1 (6 bases). CDR1 is SGHDT and CDR2 is YYEEEE in the germline V gene. The CDR3 extends over 18 amino acids. V lost 0 bases and J 3 bases, leaving 21 bases between the germline ends.

The genes are TRBV29-1 and TRBJ1-5; perhaps TRBD1 as D (6 bases). In germline, CDR1 is SQVTM, CDR2 ANQGSEA. The CDR3 spans 13 residues. Trimming stripped 5 bases from V and 6 bases from J, with 14 bases between. The CDR3 loop is CSVSEGGGQPQHF. The CDR3 bases are TGCAGCGTTTCTGAGGGGGGGGGTCAGCCCCAGCATTTT.

V gene TRBV6-6 combines with J gene TRBJ1-2, with D possibly being TRBD1 (5 bases). The CDR3 consists of 13 residues. Trimming stripped 4 bases from V and 8 bases from J, with 14 bases between. Germline CDR1 and CDR2: MNHNY and SVGAGI (reference sequence). The CDR3: CASSSGSGKGYTF. Here the CDR3 DNA reads TGTGCCAGCAGTTCGGGGTCAGGGAAGGGCTACACCTTC.

This clone has just one count. The chain combines TRBV10-2 with TRBJ2-2; 11 positions agree with TRBD2. V dropped 2 bases and J dropped 9; count of bases not matched to a gene: 17. This CDR3 contains 19 residues. Germline CDR1 is WSHSY and CDR2 is SAAADI. The CDR3 DNA reads as TGCGCCAGCAGTGAGATGGGTGTGACTAGCGGGACTTCTGCCTGGGAGCTGTTTTTT. It codes for CASSEMGVTSGTSAWELFF.

The rearrangement links TRBV28 to TRBJ1-1, with D unclear. Per germline, CDR1 MDHEN and CDR2 SYDVKM. Deletions cut 6 bases from V and 0 bases from J, with 8 bases between. This CDR3 comprises 13 residues. CDR3 loop: CASRPHMNTEAFF. The CDR3 coding sequence is TGTGCCAGCAGGCCCCATATGAACACTGAAGCTTTCTTT.

This chain links TRBV27 with TRBJ2-1; 8 bases map to TRBD2. The CDR3 loop spans 16 amino acids. Germline V gene lookup returns CDR1 MNHEY and CDR2 SMNVEV (reference sequence). The V segment lost 2 bases and the J segment 4 bases; nucleotides outside the gene matches: 7. The chain's CDR3 is CASSLAPGLGYNEQFF. CDR3 DNA: TGTGCCAGCAGTTTAGCCCCGGGACTAGGATACAATGAGCAGTTCTTC.

V and J are TRBV28 and TRBJ1-2; D may be TRBD1 (5 bases). The CDR3 has 15 residues. Germline CDR1 and CDR2: MDHEN and SYDVKM. V was shortened by 4 bases and J by 5 bases, with 17 bases between the two germline ends. For the CDR3, the DNA is TGTGCCAGCAGTTCCCCTGGGGACGGCGGTTATGGCTACACCTTC. It translates to CASSSPGDGGYGYTF.

This chain links TRBV28 with TRBJ2-7; TRBD2 might be the D (6 bases). CDR3 size: 12 residues. Trimming stripped 7 bases from V and 6 bases from J, with 13 bases between. The germline V gene encodes CDR1 MDHEN and CDR2 SYDVKM. This CDR3 reads CASKAGLGEQYF. In nucleotides, the CDR3 is TGTGCCAGCAAGGCGGGATTAGGCGAGCAGTACTTC.

The chain is built from TRBV5-5 and TRBJ2-5; 11 bases match TRBD1. The CDR3 extends over 15 amino acids. Germline trimming cut 0 bases from V and 4 bases from J; bases unmatched to any gene: 2. The germline CDR1 and CDR2 sequences are SGHKS and YYEKEE (reference sequence). The CDR3: CASSLAGTGGETQYF. DNA for the CDR3: TGTGCCAGCAGCTTGGCAGGGACAGGGGGAGAGACCCAGTACTTC. The whole variable domain, remainder taken from reference TRBV5-5 and TRBJ2-5, is DAGVTQSPTHLIKTRGQQVTLRCSPISGHKSVSWYQQVLGQGPQFIFQYYEKEERGRGNFPDRFSARQFPNYSSELNVNALLLGDSALYLCASSLAGTGGETQYFGPGTRLLVL.

The chain has TRBV3-1 (or the pseudogene TRBV3-2) and TRBJ2-3; D remains unclear. V was trimmed by 0 bases and J by 10 bases, leaving 23 bases between them. The CDR3 runs 17 residues. Germline V gives CDR1 LGHDT, CDR2 YNNKEL (reference sequence). CDR3 sequence reads: CASSQDRAASRAESQYF. The CDR3, as DNA: TGTGCCAGCAGCCAAGATCGGGCTGCGTCGAGAGCAGAGTCGCAGTATTTT.

This clone appeared a single time. This chain joins TRBV9 and TRBJ2-3; D possibly corresponds to TRBD2 (6 bases). Trimming removed 0 bases at V and 3 bases at J, with 14 bases between. Germline loops: CDR1 SGDLS, CDR2 YYNGEE. The CDR3 length is 16 residues. The chain's CDR3 is CASSVGRRGGTDTQYF. CDR3 DNA: TGTGCCAGCAGCGTAGGGAGGCGGGGAGGAACAGATACGCAGTATTTT.

V and J are TRBV9 and TRBJ1-2; 7 bases fit TRBD1. There are 17 residues in the CDR3. Germline V gives CDR1 SGDLS, CDR2 YYNGEE. V trimming: 4 bases; J trimming: 4 bases; junction bases outside the gene matches: 16. CDR3 coding DNA: TGTGCCAGCAGCAGACAGGGTCAGTACGGATCTTCCTATGGCTACACCTTC. It specifies CASSRQGQYGSSYGYTF.

The gene calls are TRBV7-8 and TRBJ2-1, with 8 positions matching TRBD2. Trimming took 1 base from V and 2 from J; bases not matched to a gene: 7. The CDR3 covers 17 residues. Germline CDR1 is SGHVS and CDR2 is FQNEAQ. CDR3 amino acids: CASSLGGTSLTYNEQFF. DNA of the CDR3: TGTGCCAGCAGCTTAGGGGGGACTAGTCTCACCTACAATGAGCAGTTCTTC. The whole variable domain, filled in from reference TRBV7-8 and TRBJ2-1, reads GAGVSQSPRYKVAKRGQDVALRCDPISGHVSLFWYQQALGQGPEFLTYFQNEAQLDKSGLPSDRFFAERPEGSVSTLKIQRTQQEDSAVYLCASSLGGTSLTYNEQFFGPGTRLTVL.

The genes are TRBV10-3 and TRBJ2-2, with TRBD2 identical over 8 bases. The CDR3 is made up of 14 amino acids. Per germline, CDR1 ENHRY and CDR2 SYGVKD. J was trimmed by 7 bases and V by 8 bases; bases with no gene match: 9. The CDR3 region has the DNA TGTGCCATCTCGCCAGCGGGAGTGCTCGGGGAGCTGTTTTTT. This gives the protein CAISPAGVLGELFF.

This sequence joins TRBV24-1 and TRBJ1-2; TRBD1 agrees at 10 bases. The CDR3 is made up of 17 amino acids. The germline CDR1 and CDR2 sequences are KGHDR and SFDVKD. Unmatched junction bases numbered 13, after V lost 3 bases and J lost 7 bases. The DNA for the CDR3 is TGTGCCACCAGTGATCCCGGGACAGGGGATGAATTGGGTGGCTACACCTTC. Its protein is CATSDPGTGDELGGYTF.

The chain links TRBV19 to TRBJ1-5; 10 nucleotides agree with TRBD1. The CDR3 covers 15 residues. V gave up 4 bases and J gave up 1 base; unmatched junction bases: 1. Germline V gene lookup returns CDR1 LNHDA and CDR2 SQIVND (reference sequence). CDR3 nucleotide sequence: TGTGCCAGTAGTACGGGACAGGGGAGCAATCAGCCCCAGCATTTT. It specifies CASSTGQGSNQPQHF.

The V gene is TRBV4-2, the J gene TRBJ1-4; D uncertain. The CDR3 consists of 16 residues. Germline assignment: CDR1 LGHNA and CDR2 YNFKEQ. V was clipped by 0 bases and J by 0 bases, with 8 bases between them. The chain's CDR3 is CASSQDAVATNEKLFF. The CDR3 DNA is TGTGCCAGCAGCCAAGATGCCGTTGCAACTAATGAAAAACTGTTTTTT.

V usage is TRBV19 and J usage is TRBJ1-5, with D tentatively TRBD1 (6 bases). The V end was cut by 3 bases, the J end by 2 bases, with 8 bases between. CDR1 LNHDA and CDR2 SQIVND come from the germline V gene (reference sequence). The CDR3 extends over 14 amino acids. The chain's CDR3 is CASSMRQGNQPQHF. CDR3 DNA: TGTGCCAGTAGTATGCGACAGGGCAATCAGCCCCAGCATTTT.